The following is a T cell receptor beta chain sequence with its context. Its antigen is currently unknown. V was shortened by 4 bases and J by 2 bases, with 15 bases between the two germline ends. Germline assignment: CDR1 LNHDA and CDR2 SQIVND (reference sequence). The CDR3 is made up of 15 amino acids. The sample is drawn from a study of cytomegalovirus exposure and HLA in healthy donors. On the study more broadly: There were about 85 million unique TCRs (from HLA-typed donors) in an early data release.

Broader study findings: For most TCR sequences rarity was the rule, although some public TCRs occurred in many donors. As was reported, the classifier diagnosed cytomegalovirus status with high specificity and sensitivity. A later analysis linked a missense DCLRE1C variant to TCR beta V- and J-gene trimming.

PCR employed 60 Vbeta and 13 Jbeta primers. Profiling relied on immunoSEQ multiplex PCR, and the TCRdb table lists in-frame clones only, not all of them. The profile shows roughly 120,000 clones, about 68% of them singletons. The V call is TRBV19, the J call TRBJ2-7; D may be TRBD1 (6 bases). This clonotype was sampled from a woman in her forties or fifties in good health and CMV-seropositive. Material for sequencing was PBMCs. CDR3 residues: CASSTQGVNPYEQYF. The CDR3 region has the DNA TGTGCCAGTAGTACACAGGGAGTTAATCCCTACGAGCAGTACTTC.